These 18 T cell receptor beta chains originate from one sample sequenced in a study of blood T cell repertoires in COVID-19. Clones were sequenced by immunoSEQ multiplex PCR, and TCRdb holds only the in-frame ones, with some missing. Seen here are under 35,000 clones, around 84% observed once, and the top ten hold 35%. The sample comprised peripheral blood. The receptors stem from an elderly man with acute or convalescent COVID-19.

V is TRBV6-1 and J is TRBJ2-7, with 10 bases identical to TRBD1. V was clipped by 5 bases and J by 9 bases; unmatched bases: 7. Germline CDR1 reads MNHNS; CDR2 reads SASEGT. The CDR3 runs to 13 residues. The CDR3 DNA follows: TGTGCCAGCAGTCCCCGGGACAGGGGTTGGCAGTACTTC. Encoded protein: CASSPRDRGWQYF.

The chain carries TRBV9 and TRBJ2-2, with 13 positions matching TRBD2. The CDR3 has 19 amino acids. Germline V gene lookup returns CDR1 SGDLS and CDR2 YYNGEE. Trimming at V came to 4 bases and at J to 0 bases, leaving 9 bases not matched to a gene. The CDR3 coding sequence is TGTGCCAGCAGCCCGACCGGGACTAGCGGGGTTTCGAACACCGGGGAGCTGTTTTTT. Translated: CASSPTGTSGVSNTGELFF.

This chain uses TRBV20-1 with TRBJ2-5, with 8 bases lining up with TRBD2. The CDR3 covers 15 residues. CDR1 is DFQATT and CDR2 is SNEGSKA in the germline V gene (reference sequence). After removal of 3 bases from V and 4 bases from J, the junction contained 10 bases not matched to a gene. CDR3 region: CSASPPGLDPETQYF. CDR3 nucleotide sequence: TGCAGTGCTAGTCCCCCGGGACTAGATCCAGAGACCCAGTACTTC.

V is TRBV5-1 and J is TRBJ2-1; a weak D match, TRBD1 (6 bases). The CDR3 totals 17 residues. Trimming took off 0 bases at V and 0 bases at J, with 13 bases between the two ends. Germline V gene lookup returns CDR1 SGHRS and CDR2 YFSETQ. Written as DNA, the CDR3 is TGCGCCAGCAGCTTGGTATCAGGGACAAGCTCCTACAATGAGCAGTTCTTC. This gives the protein CASSLVSGTSSYNEQFF.

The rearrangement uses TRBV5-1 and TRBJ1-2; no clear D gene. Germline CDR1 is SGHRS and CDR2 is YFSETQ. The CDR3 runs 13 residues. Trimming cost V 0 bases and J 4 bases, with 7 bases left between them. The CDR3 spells CASSLAKSYGYTF. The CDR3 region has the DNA TGCGCCAGCAGCTTGGCCAAATCCTATGGCTACACCTTC.

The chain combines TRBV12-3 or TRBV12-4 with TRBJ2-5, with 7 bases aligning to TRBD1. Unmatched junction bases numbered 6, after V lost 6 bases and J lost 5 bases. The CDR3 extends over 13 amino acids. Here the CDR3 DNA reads TGTGCCAGCAGGGACAGGCGGAAGGAGACCCAGTACTTC. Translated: CASRDRRKETQYF.

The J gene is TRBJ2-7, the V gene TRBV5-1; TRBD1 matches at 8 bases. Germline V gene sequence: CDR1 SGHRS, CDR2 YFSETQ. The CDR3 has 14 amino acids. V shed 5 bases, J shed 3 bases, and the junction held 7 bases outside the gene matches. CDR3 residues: CASRPTGGNYEQYF. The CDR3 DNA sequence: TGCGCCAGCAGACCTACAGGGGGTAACTACGAGCAGTACTTC.

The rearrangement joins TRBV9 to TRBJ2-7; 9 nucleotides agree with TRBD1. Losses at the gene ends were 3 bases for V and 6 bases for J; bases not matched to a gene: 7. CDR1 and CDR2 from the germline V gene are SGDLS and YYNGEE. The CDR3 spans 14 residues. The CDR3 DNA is TGTGCCAGCAGCGAGGGGACAGGGATTGGCGAGCAGTACTTC. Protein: CASSEGTGIGEQYF.

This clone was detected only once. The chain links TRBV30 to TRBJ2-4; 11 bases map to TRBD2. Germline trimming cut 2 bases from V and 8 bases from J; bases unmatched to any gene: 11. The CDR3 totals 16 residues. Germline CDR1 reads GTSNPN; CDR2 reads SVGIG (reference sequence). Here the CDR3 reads CAWSSTKTSGVDIQYF. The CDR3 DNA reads TGTGCCTGGAGTTCTACGAAGACTAGCGGGGTAGACATTCAGTACTTC.

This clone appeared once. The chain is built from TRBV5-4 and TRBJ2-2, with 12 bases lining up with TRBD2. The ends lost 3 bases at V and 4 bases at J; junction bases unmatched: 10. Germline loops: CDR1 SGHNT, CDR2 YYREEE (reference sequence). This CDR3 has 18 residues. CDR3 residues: CASSSLAGLAGLTGELFF. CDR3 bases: TGTGCCAGCAGCTCCCTGGCTGGACTAGCGGGGCTCACCGGGGAGCTGTTTTTT.

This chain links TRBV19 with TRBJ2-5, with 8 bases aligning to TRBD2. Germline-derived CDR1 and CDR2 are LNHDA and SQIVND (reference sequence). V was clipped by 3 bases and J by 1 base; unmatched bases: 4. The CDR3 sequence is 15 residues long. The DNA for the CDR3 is TGTGCCAGTAGTATCGGGGGACTAGGCCAAGAGACCCAGTACTTC. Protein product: CASSIGGLGQETQYF.

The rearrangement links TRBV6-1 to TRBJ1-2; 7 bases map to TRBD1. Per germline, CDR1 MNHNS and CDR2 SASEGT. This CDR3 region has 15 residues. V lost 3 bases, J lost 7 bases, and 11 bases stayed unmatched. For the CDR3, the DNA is TGTGCCAGCAGTGACAAGGGCAGGGGGACTGGTGGCTACACCTTC. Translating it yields CASSDKGRGTGGYTF.

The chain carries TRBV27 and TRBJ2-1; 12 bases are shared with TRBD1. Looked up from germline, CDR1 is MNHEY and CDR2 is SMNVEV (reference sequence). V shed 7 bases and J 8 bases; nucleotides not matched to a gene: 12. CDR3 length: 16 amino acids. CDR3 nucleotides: TGTGCCAGCACCTCCTGGGGGACAGGGGGCAGATATGAGCAGTTCTTC. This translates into CASTSWGTGGRYEQFF.

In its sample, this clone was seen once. DNA of the CDR3: TGTGCCAGCAGCTCCCCGAGACAGGGACCTGGGGAGCAGTACTTC. Protein: CASSSPRQGPGEQYF. The V call is TRBV11-2, the J call TRBJ2-7; TRBD1 matches at 7 bases. Germline V gene sequence: CDR1 SGHAT, CDR2 FQNNGV. Trimming took 4 bases from V and 7 from J; bases not matched to a gene: 13. The CDR3 is 15 residues long.

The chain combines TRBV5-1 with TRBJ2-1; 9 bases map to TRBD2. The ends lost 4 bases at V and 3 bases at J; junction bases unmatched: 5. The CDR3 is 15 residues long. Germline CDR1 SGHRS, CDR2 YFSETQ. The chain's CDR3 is CASSNPSGDYNEQFF. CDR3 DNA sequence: TGCGCCAGCAGCAACCCTAGCGGGGACTACAATGAGCAGTTCTTC. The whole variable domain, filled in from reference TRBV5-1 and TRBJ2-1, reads KAGVTQTPRYLIKTRGQQVTLSCSPISGHRSVSWYQQTPGQGLQFLFEYFSETQRNKGNFPGRFSGRQFSNSRSEMNVSTLELGDSALYLCASSNPSGDYNEQFFGPGTRLTVL.

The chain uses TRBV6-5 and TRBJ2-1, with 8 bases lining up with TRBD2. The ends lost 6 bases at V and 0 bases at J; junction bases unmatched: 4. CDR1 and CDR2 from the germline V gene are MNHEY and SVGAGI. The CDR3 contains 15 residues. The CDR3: CASRVGGGSYNEQFF. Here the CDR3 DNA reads TGTGCCAGCAGAGTCGGGGGGGGCTCCTACAATGAGCAGTTCTTC.

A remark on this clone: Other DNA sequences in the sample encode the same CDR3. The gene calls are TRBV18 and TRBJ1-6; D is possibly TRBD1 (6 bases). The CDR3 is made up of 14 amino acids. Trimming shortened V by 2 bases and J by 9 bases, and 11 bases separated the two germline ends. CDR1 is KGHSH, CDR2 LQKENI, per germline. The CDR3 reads CASSPGGDGSPLHF. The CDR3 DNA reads TGTGCCAGCTCACCAGGGGGCGACGGTTCACCCCTCCACTTT.

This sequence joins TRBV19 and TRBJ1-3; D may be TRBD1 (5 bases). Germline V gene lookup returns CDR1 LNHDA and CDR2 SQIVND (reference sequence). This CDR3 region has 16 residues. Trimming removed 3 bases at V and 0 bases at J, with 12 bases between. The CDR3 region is CASSILSGSSGNTIYF. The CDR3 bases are TGTGCCAGTAGTATTTTGTCAGGGTCCTCTGGAAACACCATATATTTT.